A selection of T cell receptor beta chains follows, all from one sample in a study of blood T cell repertoires in COVID-19. The method was immunoSEQ multiplex PCR; TCRdb's version includes in-frame clones alone and lacks a portion of them. The sample holds around 55,000 clones, approximately 88% seen once. Source material: peripheral blood. The receptors were sampled from a middle-aged man with COVID-19, enrolled during active disease. Each CDR3 is given with its conserved first and last residue. The order of the fields is V gene, clone size, J gene, D gene, CDR3 DNA, CDR3 protein. A D gene is named only where the DNA matches it firmly. Only part of the rows carry a size: once, few, many, or a class if the clone is expanded.

v_call: TRBV12-5; clone_size: .; j_call: TRBJ1-1; d_call: TRBD1; cdr3_nt: TGTGCTAGTGTCCCGTCCCGGGACAGGGGTTCGAACACTGAAGCTTTCTTT; cdr3_aa: CASVPSRDRGSNTEAFF
v_call: TRBV7-6; clone_size: .; j_call: TRBJ2-2; d_call: TRBD2; cdr3_nt: TGTGCCAGCAGCTTACGGAGCGGGGGGACCGGGGAGCTGTTTTTT; cdr3_aa: CASSLRSGGTGELFF
v_call: TRBV5-1; clone_size: .; j_call: TRBJ1-2; d_call: .; cdr3_nt: TGCGCCAGCAGCTTGGGTCCGTCTCTTAACTATGGCTACACCTTC; cdr3_aa: CASSLGPSLNYGYTF
v_call: TRBV5-4; clone_size: .; j_call: TRBJ2-1; d_call: TRBD2; cdr3_nt: TGTGCCAGCAGCTCGACTAGCGATAGCTACAATGAGCAGTTCTTC; cdr3_aa: CASSSTSDSYNEQFF
v_call: TRBV6-4; clone_size: .; j_call: TRBJ1-2; d_call: .; cdr3_nt: TGTGCCACCCCAGGTGGCTCAGGTGGCTATGGCTACACCTTC; cdr3_aa: CATPGGSGGYGYTF
v_call: TRBV19; clone_size: .; j_call: TRBJ1-2; d_call: TRBD1; cdr3_nt: TGTGCCAGTAGTATCTGGGACAGGTTTTCTAACTATGGCTACACCTTC; cdr3_aa: CASSIWDRFSNYGYTF
v_call: TRBV5-6; clone_size: .; j_call: TRBJ2-1; d_call: .; cdr3_nt: TGTGCCAGCAGCTCCCAGATGAATTACAATGAGCAGTTCTTC; cdr3_aa: CASSSQMNYNEQFF
v_call: TRBV29-1; clone_size: .; j_call: TRBJ1-4; d_call: .; cdr3_nt: TGCAGCGTTGTTCAGGGAAACGAAAAACTGTTTTTT; cdr3_aa: CSVVQGNEKLFF
v_call: TRBV19; clone_size: .; j_call: TRBJ1-4; d_call: TRBD1; cdr3_nt: TGTGCCAGTAGTAAACTCTTGGGCAGGGGGAAGGAAAAACTGTTTTTT; cdr3_aa: CASSKLLGRGKEKLFF
v_call: TRBV3-1/TRBV3-2; clone_size: .; j_call: TRBJ2-5; d_call: TRBD2; cdr3_nt: TGTGCCAGCAGCCTCGGACTAGCGGGGGGCCACGGGATGGAGACCCAGTACTTC; cdr3_aa: CASSLGLAGGHGMETQYF
v_call: TRBV5-1; clone_size: once; j_call: TRBJ2-7; d_call: TRBD1; cdr3_nt: TGCGCCAGCAGCTTTGGGGGGACAGGGACCTACGAGCAGTACTTC; cdr3_aa: CASSFGGTGTYEQYF
v_call: TRBV5-1; clone_size: .; j_call: TRBJ1-4; d_call: .; cdr3_nt: TGCGCCAGCGCCCGGGACATGGGTGAAAAACTGTTTTTT; cdr3_aa: CASARDMGEKLFF
v_call: TRBV2; clone_size: .; j_call: TRBJ2-2; d_call: TRBD1; cdr3_nt: TGTGCCAGCAGTGGACAGGGTCGAAACACCGGGGAGCTGTTTTTT; cdr3_aa: CASSGQGRNTGELFF
v_call: TRBV28; clone_size: .; j_call: TRBJ1-2; d_call: TRBD1; cdr3_nt: TGTGCCAGCAGTGCCTCCGGGACAGACTATGGCTACACCTTC; cdr3_aa: CASSASGTDYGYTF
v_call: TRBV5-4; clone_size: .; j_call: TRBJ2-1; d_call: TRBD2; cdr3_nt: TGTGCCAGCAGATCCGGGACTAGCGGGATAAATGAGCAGTTCTTC; cdr3_aa: CASRSGTSGINEQFF
v_call: TRBV4-1; clone_size: .; j_call: TRBJ1-2; d_call: TRBD1; cdr3_nt: TGCGCCAGCAGCCAAGAAGGAACAGGGGGCTATGGCTACACCTTC; cdr3_aa: CASSQEGTGGYGYTF
v_call: TRBV6-5; clone_size: .; j_call: TRBJ2-2; d_call: TRBD1; cdr3_nt: TGTGCCAGCAGTTTACAGGGGGCATCAACCGGGGAGCTGTTTTTT; cdr3_aa: CASSLQGASTGELFF
v_call: TRBV2; clone_size: once; j_call: TRBJ1-1; d_call: TRBD1; cdr3_nt: TGTGCCAGCAGAGAAGTTGACACGACAGGGCCTGAAGCTTTCTTT; cdr3_aa: CASREVDTTGPEAFF
v_call: TRBV6-5; clone_size: .; j_call: TRBJ2-3; d_call: TRBD1; cdr3_nt: TGTGCCGGGGCTGGACAGGGCCCAGATACGCAGTATTTT; cdr3_aa: CAGAGQGPDTQYF
v_call: TRBV6-2/TRBV6-3; clone_size: .; j_call: TRBJ1-3; d_call: .; cdr3_nt: TGTGCCAGCAGTTATTCGATAGACTCTGGAAACACCATATATTTT; cdr3_aa: CASSYSIDSGNTIYF
v_call: TRBV27; clone_size: .; j_call: TRBJ2-6; d_call: TRBD1; cdr3_nt: TGTGCCAGCAGTTGGGACAGGCGCTCTGGGGCCAACGTCCTGACTTTC; cdr3_aa: CASSWDRRSGANVLTF
v_call: TRBV20-1; clone_size: .; j_call: TRBJ2-1; d_call: .; cdr3_nt: TGCAGTGCTAGTTCTCTACGAGTGTACAATGAGCAGTTCTTC; cdr3_aa: CSASSLRVYNEQFF
v_call: TRBV9; clone_size: .; j_call: TRBJ1-1; d_call: .; cdr3_nt: TGTGCCACCCGGTTGGGGCAATACACTGAAGCTTTCTTT; cdr3_aa: CATRLGQYTEAFF
v_call: TRBV11-2; clone_size: few; j_call: TRBJ1-4; d_call: TRBD1; cdr3_nt: TGTGCCAGCAGCCTGGGACAGGGAAATGAAAAACTGTTTTTT; cdr3_aa: CASSLGQGNEKLFF
v_call: TRBV12-3/TRBV12-4; clone_size: .; j_call: TRBJ1-5; d_call: .; cdr3_nt: TGTGCCAGCAGTTTAGTTAGTTCTCAGCCCCAGCATTTT; cdr3_aa: CASSLVSSQPQHF
v_call: TRBV6-5; clone_size: .; j_call: TRBJ2-7; d_call: .; cdr3_nt: TGTGCCAGCAGCGCGCTGGGCAGTTCCTACGAGCAGTACTTC; cdr3_aa: CASSALGSSYEQYF